This T cell receptor (beta chain) appears in the sequencing data of a study of beta chain features in type 1 diabetes. Expressed TCRB transcripts were sequenced, since all the RNA that had been isolated was reverse transcribed. The protocol was immunoSEQ multiplex PCR, while the TCRdb copy is restricted to in-frame clones and leaves out a portion. Among roughly 300,000 clones listed, less than 9.5% were seen once. This CDR3 has 16 residues. CDR1 is WSHSY and CDR2 is SAAADI in the germline V gene. Trimming at V came to 5 bases and at J to 3 bases, leaving 7 bases not matched to a gene. A few counts support this clone.

The sequenced material came from central memory CD4+ T cells from blood. J is TRBJ2-1 and V is TRBV10-2, with 10 bases that match TRBD2. This TCR derives from a woman between 18 and 30 years old in good health. In DNA form, the CDR3 reads TGCGCCAGCAGTCAGCCGGGACTAGCGTTCTACAATGAGCAGTTCTTC. Its protein is CASSQPGLAFYNEQFF.